One T cell receptor (beta chain) is described in this entry. Sequencing was performed with immunoSEQ multiplex PCR; in TCRdb, only in-frame clones are kept and a portion is missing. The sample has about 72,000 clones, 82% seen once. This record belongs to a study of blood T cell repertoires in COVID-19. About the study: The origin of the acute and convalescent COVID-19 samples was the United States, Italy and Spain.

Germline-derived CDR1 and CDR2 are SGHDT and YYEEEE. The V gene lost 4 bases and the J gene lost 4 bases, with 15 bases spanning the gap. The CDR3 runs 14 residues. The TCR comes from a human donor in a cohort sampled during active COVID-19. The chain recombines TRBV5-6 with TRBJ2-7, with D perhaps TRBD2 (5 bases). Sequenced sample: peripheral blood. CDR3 protein: CASSDMSRGYEQYF. The CDR3 region has the DNA TGTGCCAGCAGCGATATGAGCCGGGGATACGAGCAGTACTTC.